The rows below give T cell receptor beta chains drawn from one sample of a study of T cells in Graves' hyperthyroidism and ophthalmopathy. TCRdb reprocessed the multiplex PCR reads with MiXCR, giving one entry per CDR3 protein. In the table there are more than 550,000 distinct CDR3 sequences, around 16% of which are singletons. The sequenced sample was blood. The receptor set was obtained from a man aged 45-65 years with Graves' hyperthyroidism. Both conserved end residues are trimmed from each CDR3. A D gene is named only where the DNA matches it firmly. Some rows have no size entry. The others give once, few or many, or a class for an expanded clone.

size: -
D: -
V: TRBV29-1
CDR3: SGIGAEAF

size: -
D: -
V: TRBV2
CDR3: ASSEPGRASPLH

size: many
D: -
V: TRBV28
CDR3: ASRPSGGGETQY

size: -
D: TRBD1
V: TRBV2
CDR3: ASTGQGETQY

size: many
D: TRBD1
V: TRBV12-3/TRBV12-4
CDR3: ASSFLGTGGAANEKLF

size: -
D: -
V: TRBV28
CDR3: ASSFDFNQPQH

size: many
D: -
V: TRBV3-1
CDR3: ASRGGQDNEQF

size: few
D: -
V: TRBV5-1
CDR3: ASSFQGPTGELF

size: few
D: -
V: TRBV10-3
CDR3: AIREGRRTSTDTQY

size: few
D: -
V: TRBV6-1
CDR3: ASSLWDQTSSYEQY

size: -
D: TRBD2
V: TRBV18
CDR3: ASSPTTSDSYNEQF

size: many
D: TRBD1
V: TRBV6-1
CDR3: ASIRTGGGEQY

size: -
D: -
V: TRBV27
CDR3: ASTTRDKNIQY

size: -
D: -
V: TRBV5-4
CDR3: ASSLREQNEKLF

size: -
D: -
V: TRBV28
CDR3: ASSLGQPYQPQH

size: -
D: -
V: TRBV7-6
CDR3: ASSHPAELLNTEAF

size: -
D: TRBD2
V: TRBV6-4
CDR3: ASSAASGGSDTQY

size: many
D: -
V: TRBV11-2
CDR3: ASSHNRVYEQY

size: -
D: TRBD2
V: TRBV5-6
CDR3: ASTNVRGGHEQF

size: many
D: TRBD1
V: TRBV2
CDR3: ASSGQGSNQPQH

size: many
D: -
V: TRBV5-1
CDR3: ASSLAPGNTEAF

size: many
D: TRBD2
V: TRBV29-1
CDR3: SVESGLAGDEQY